The source of this T cell receptor beta chain is a study of cytomegalovirus exposure and HLA in healthy donors. Healthy bone marrow donors formed the donor group. The PCR ran on 60 Vbeta and 13 Jbeta primers. Clones were read by immunoSEQ multiplex PCR, and TCRdb kept only the in-frame ones, dropping some. The table shows about 300,000 clones, with 86% occurring only once. CDR3 length equals 15 residues. J lost 11 bases, V lost 1 base, and 13 bases had no gene match. The germline V gene has CDR1 SGDLS and CDR2 YYNGEE. The clonotype comes from a man in his forties in good health and CMV-seropositive. The gene calls are TRBV9 and TRBJ2-5; 8 positions match TRBD2. Sequencing was carried out using PBMCs. The CDR3 protein is CASSVLEAGVGEQYF. DNA of the CDR3: TGTGCCAGCAGCGTATTGGAAGCGGGGGTGGGGGAGCAGTACTTC.